One and the same sample provided the 12 T cell receptor beta chains below, sequenced in a study of cytomegalovirus exposure and HLA in healthy donors. PCR employed 60 Vbeta and 13 Jbeta primers. TCRdb's copy holds only in-frame clones and misses some; the assay was immunoSEQ multiplex PCR. The table lists around 97,000 clones, around 77% of them singletons. The source material was PBMCs. The receptors were gathered from a man between 45 and 60 years old in good health and CMV-seropositive.

The chain is built from TRBV7-6 and TRBJ2-1, with 9 bases identical to TRBD1. Trimming cost V 2 bases and J 8 bases; bases outside gene matches: 10. This CDR3 contains 16 residues. The germline gives CDR1 SGHVS, CDR2 FNYEAQ. In DNA, the CDR3 is TGTGCCAGCAGCTTAAGGGGGACAGGGTCAAATGATGAGCAGTTCTTC. This gives the protein CASSLRGTGSNDEQFF.

This clone was detected only once. The J gene is TRBJ1-4, the V gene TRBV5-4; 9 bases are shared with TRBD1. The ends lost 6 bases at V and 10 bases at J; junction bases unmatched: 10. Germline V gene data show CDR1 as SGHNT and CDR2 as YYREEE (reference sequence). This CDR3 spans 14 amino acids. CDR3 region: CASNEGQGFGKLFF. In DNA form, the CDR3 reads TGTGCCAGCAACGAGGGACAGGGTTTCGGAAAACTGTTTTTT.

This sequence joins TRBV11-2 and TRBJ2-1; TRBD1 might be the D (6 bases). Trimming cost V 4 bases and J 7 bases, with 11 bases left between them. The CDR3 runs 13 residues. Germline V lookup: CDR1 SGHAT, CDR2 FQNNGV. The CDR3 region has the DNA TGTGCCAGCAGCTCAACAGGGTGGAATGAGCAGTTCTTC. This gives the protein CASSSTGWNEQFF.

This rearrangement joins TRBV18 to TRBJ1-4, with TRBD1 identical over 7 bases. Germline loops: CDR1 KGHSH, CDR2 LQKENI. The CDR3 runs to 14 residues. V was pared by 8 bases and J by 8 bases, with 11 bases of the junction left unmatched. The CDR3, as DNA: TGTGCCAGCACAAAAGACAGGGTTAAAGAAAAACTGTTTTTT. It yields the protein CASTKDRVKEKLFF.

The J gene is TRBJ2-7, the V gene TRBV4-3, with 7 bases identical to TRBD2. Unmatched junction bases numbered 13, after V lost 1 base and J lost 7 bases. Germline CDR1 and CDR2: LGHNA and YSLEER. This CDR3 region has 16 residues. CDR3 amino acids: CASSQVRGRASEEQYF. The CDR3 DNA is TGCGCCAGCAGCCAAGTCCGGGGGAGGGCGTCGGAGGAGCAGTACTTC.

With respect to this clone: The same CDR3 is also encoded by other DNA sequences in this sample. The rearrangement links TRBV15 to TRBJ2-1, with D possibly TRBD2 on 6 matching bases. The CDR3 consists of 17 residues. Germline assignment: CDR1 LNHNV and CDR2 YYDKDF (reference sequence). Trimming stripped 0 bases from V and 7 bases from J, with 19 bases between. This chain's CDR3 is CATSRERLLADENEQFF. The CDR3 DNA is TGTGCCACCAGCAGAGAACGGTTACTAGCCGATGAAAATGAGCAGTTCTTC.

The chain is built from TRBV6-4 and TRBJ2-2; 7 bases line up with TRBD1. Germline values: CDR1 MRHNA, CDR2 SNTAGT. The J segment lost 3 bases and the V segment lost 5 bases, leaving 6 bases of the junction unmatched. This CDR3 region has 15 residues. The CDR3 loop reads CASSPEGGDTGELFF. CDR3 coding DNA: TGTGCCAGCAGTCCCGAAGGGGGCGACACCGGGGAGCTGTTTTTT.

This clone has a handful of counts. This chain links TRBV2 with TRBJ2-6; D perhaps matches TRBD1 (5 bases). From germline, CDR1 is SNHLY and CDR2 FYNNEI. The CDR3 has 16 amino acids. Trimming left V 7 bases short and J 0 bases short, with 13 bases between. This CDR3 is CASTLQENSGANVLTF. The CDR3 DNA is TGTGCCAGCACATTACAGGAAAACTCTGGGGCCAACGTCCTGACTTTC.

V gene TRBV19 combines with J gene TRBJ1-6; 7 bases agree with TRBD1. Germline V CDR1 and CDR2: LNHDA, SQIVND (reference sequence). CDR3 length: 15 residues. V was clipped by 5 bases and J by 3 bases; unmatched bases: 4. The CDR3 region is CASSGTANYNSPLHF. CDR3 nucleotides: TGTGCCAGTAGTGGGACAGCGAACTATAATTCACCCCTCCACTTT.

This chain joins TRBV11-3 and TRBJ2-5; D is unresolved. This CDR3 has 13 amino acids. The germline gives CDR1 SGHNT, CDR2 YENEEA. Trimming left V 5 bases short and J 1 base short, with 8 bases between. Here the CDR3 reads CASSPTSQETQYF. DNA of the CDR3: TGTGCCAGCAGCCCGACATCCCAAGAGACCCAGTACTTC.

The chain has TRBV7-3 and TRBJ2-5, with 9 bases lining up with TRBD2. V was clipped by 5 bases and J by 7 bases; unmatched bases: 5. The CDR3 extends over 13 amino acids. Germline V gene data show CDR1 as SGHTA and CDR2 as FQGTGA. This chain's CDR3 is CASSPGGGVTQYF. The CDR3 DNA follows: TGTGCCAGCAGCCCGGGCGGGGGGGTGACCCAGTACTTC.

The gene calls are TRBV5-1 and TRBJ2-1, with TRBD2 matching over 11 bases. V dropped 5 bases and J dropped 3; count of bases not matched to a gene: 4. CDR1 and CDR2 from the germline V gene are SGHRS and YFSETQ. CDR3 size: 15 residues. CDR3 coding DNA: TGCGCCAGCAGAGTCGGGACTAGCGGCTACAATGAGCAGTTCTTC. Its translation is CASRVGTSGYNEQFF.